This T cell receptor beta chain appears in the sequencing data of a study of PD-L1 blockade in urothelial cancer. Study at large: Intravenous atezolizumab, 1,200 mg every 3 weeks, was begun by patients around 2014. About nine tenths of the roughly 30 patients were men whose urothelial cancer was bladder-origin. T cells were recovered from blood samples at a median of roughly 150,000.

TCRdb's table, derived via immunoSEQ multiplex PCR, lists solely in-frame clones and lacks some. The table has tens of thousands of clones, roughly 80% seen once. This clone was seen only a few times. Antigen unknown. Study outcomes and limitations: Having blood TCR clonality under the median before treatment predicted better survival.

The origin of this receptor is a man aged 50-60 years with urothelial cancer. The material sequenced was PBMCs, taken around atezolizumab (anti-PD-L1) treatment.

The CDR3 coding sequence is TGTGCCAGCAGTTTTAGGGCCGATGGGGCGTCTGAAGCTTTCTTT. It encodes CASSFRADGASEAFF. This chain joins TRBV27 and TRBJ1-1; the D gene is possibly TRBD1 (5 bases). Deletions cut 3 bases from V and 6 bases from J, with 17 bases between. CDR3 size: 15 residues. Germline lookup yields CDR1 MNHEY and CDR2 SMNVEV (reference sequence).